The 5 T cell receptor beta chains listed next were all sequenced from one sample in a study of vaccination effects on CD4 cells after COVID-19. Here immunoSEQ multiplex PCR was the method, and the copy in TCRdb shows in-frame clones only, minus some. The top ten hold under 25% of the sample, which has roughly 68,000 clones, about 69% seen once. Their target antigens are unknown. Culture lasted about nine days before CD4+ T cell isolation. The source was CD4+ T cells from PBMCs cultured without peptide, collected before COVID-19 vaccination. Source of these receptors: a human donor who had a prior SARS-CoV-2 infection.

The sample holds a few counts of this clone. The rearrangement uses TRBV24-1 and TRBJ2-3; D gene unclear. Trimming left V 6 bases short and J 3 bases short, with 6 bases between. CDR1 is KGHDR and CDR2 is SFDVKD in the germline V gene. The CDR3 is 12 residues long. The CDR3 region has the DNA TGTGCCACCAGTTCCGTTACAGATACGCAGTATTTT. Translated, it gives CATSSVTDTQYF.

The chain has TRBV6-5 and TRBJ2-7, with TRBD1 as a possible D gene (6 bases). V was pared by 4 bases and J by 1 base, with 17 bases between. Germline CDR1 reads MNHEY; CDR2 reads SVGAGI. The length of the CDR3 is 16 residues. The chain's CDR3 is CASSLNPGTWSYEQYF. The CDR3 DNA reads TGTGCCAGCAGTTTAAACCCCGGGACATGGTCCTACGAGCAGTACTTC.

The gene calls are TRBV9 and TRBJ2-1, with D perhaps TRBD1 or TRBD2 (5 bases each). The CDR3 is 15 residues long. Germline V gives CDR1 SGDLS, CDR2 YYNGEE. V was clipped by 0 bases and J by 1 base, with 8 bases between them. CDR3 loop: CASSVVGASYNEQFF. In nucleotides, the CDR3 is TGTGCCAGCAGCGTAGTCGGGGCTTCCTACAATGAGCAGTTCTTC.

The V gene is TRBV7-6, the J gene TRBJ2-3; TRBD2 matches 12 bases. V lost 1 base, J lost 1 base, and 3 bases stayed unmatched. The CDR3 contains 17 residues. The germline V gene encodes CDR1 SGHVS and CDR2 FNYEAQ. The CDR3 region is CASSLETSGSGTDTQYF. The CDR3 DNA reads TGTGCCAGCAGCTTAGAGACTAGCGGGAGTGGCACAGATACGCAGTATTTT.

This chain joins TRBV2 and TRBJ2-5; TRBD2 agrees at 12 bases. This CDR3 is built from 15 residues. J lost 7 bases, V lost 7 bases, and 10 bases had no gene match. Germline V gene lookup returns CDR1 SNHLY and CDR2 FYNNEI. The CDR3, as DNA: TGTGCCAGCATCTTCGCTAGCGGGGGGGTTGGGACCCAGTACTTC. It yields the protein CASIFASGGVGTQYF.